This T cell receptor beta chain appears in the sequencing data of a study of blood T cell repertoires in COVID-19. At the level of the study: Some COVID-19 samples were acute and others convalescent; all came from the United States, Italy and Spain. The cDNA or gDNA used as material had been derived from T cells, B-cell-depleted T cells, or PBMCs.

Trimming removed 6 bases at V and 3 bases at J, with 14 bases between. The V gene's germline CDR1 is LNHDA and CDR2 SQIVND (reference sequence). This CDR3 contains 14 residues. In the original processing: Amplification from reference gene primers served as the basis for estimated nucleated cell counts. Assay: immunoSEQ multiplex PCR; the TCRdb copy retains only in-frame clones and omits some. V and J calls and clone size come straight from that table; D and trimming were deduced from the DNA. This table holds fewer than 80,000 clones, about 88% found once. Seattle's cohort entered during active infection and was followed longitudinally.

This receptor was identified in a man older than 75 with COVID-19, enrolled during active disease. The sequenced material came from peripheral blood. The V call is TRBV19, the J call TRBJ1-1, with unresolved D. The CDR3 loop reads CASRRERLYTEAFF. In DNA, the CDR3 is TGTGCCAGTAGGAGGGAGAGGCTGTACACTGAAGCTTTCTTT.